The present entry profiles one T cell receptor (beta chain) with its context. The PCR used 60 Vbeta and 13 Jbeta primers. TCRdb's copy holds only in-frame clones and misses some; the assay was immunoSEQ multiplex PCR. The sample has over 80,000 clones, 73% seen once. The germline V gene encodes CDR1 MNHEY and CDR2 SMNVEV (reference sequence). Losses at the gene ends were 5 bases for V and 7 bases for J; bases not matched to a gene: 11. This CDR3 has 15 residues. This sample is part of a study of cytomegalovirus exposure and HLA in healthy donors. This sequence was found in a man in his forties in good health and CMV-seronegative. This chain connects TRBV27 to TRBJ1-2, with 9 bases fitting TRBD1. Sequenced material: PBMCs. CDR3 protein: CASSPGPGTGLGYTF. For the CDR3, the DNA is TGTGCCAGCAGTCCGGGTCCCGGGACAGGGCTTGGCTACACCTTC.